The 14 T cell receptor beta chains given below trace back to one sample, sequenced in a study of Graves' ophthalmopathy and Graves' hyperthyroidism. RNA transcripts provided the template for amplifying TCR beta CDR3 regions. RT-PCR was first run with HTBI primers, then multiplex PCR in a second round. TCRdb fed the multiplex PCR reads into MiXCR, producing one record per CDR3 protein. The table lists about 390,000 distinct CDR3 sequences, roughly 15% of them singletons, with roughly 7% in the top ten. Sequenced material: peripheral blood. These receptor sequences come from a woman younger than 30 with stable Graves' hyperthyroidism.

The chain uses TRBV12-3 or TRBV12-4 and TRBJ1-2; 7 bases are shared with TRBD1. With V trimmed by 6 bases and J by 2 bases, 9 bases remained unmatched. The CDR3 runs 15 residues. The CDR3 sequence is CASSRGEGANYGYTF. For the CDR3, the DNA is TGTGCCAGCAGCAGGGGGGAGGGGGCCAACTATGGCTACACCTTC.

This clonotype was observed at least ten times. This chain joins TRBV15 and TRBJ2-5; 9 nucleotides align to TRBD2. The CDR3 totals 13 residues. Germline V CDR1 and CDR2: LNHNV, YYDKDF (reference sequence). The V gene end was trimmed by 0 bases and the J gene end by 10 bases; junction bases not matched to a gene: 3. CDR3 in amino acids: CATSRDASGNQYF. In DNA, the CDR3 is TGTGCCACCAGCAGAGATGCTAGCGGGAACCAGTACTTC.

This clonotype was counted at least ten times. V usage is TRBV4-1 and J usage is TRBJ1-1; TRBD1 matches 8 bases. The V gene end was trimmed by 6 bases and the J gene end by 5 bases; junction bases not matched to a gene: 5. This CDR3 is 13 amino acids long. Germline V gene lookup returns CDR1 MGHRA and CDR2 YSYEKL. In DNA form, the CDR3 reads TGCGCCAGCAGGGATCAGGGGGCTACTGAAGCTTTCTTT. Its protein is CASRDQGATEAFF.

This chain joins TRBV7-2 and TRBJ2-7, with 7 positions matching TRBD2. After removal of 2 bases from V and 5 bases from J, the junction contained 3 bases not matched to a gene. Per the germline V gene, CDR1 is SGHTA and CDR2 is FQGNSA. This CDR3 is built from 13 residues. In DNA, the CDR3 is TGTGCCAGCAGCTTACTAGCGGTCCACGAGCAGTACTTC. Protein product: CASSLLAVHEQYF.

The J gene is TRBJ1-5, the V gene TRBV3-1, with D hard to call. The V gene's germline CDR1 is LGHDT and CDR2 YNNKEL (reference sequence). V was trimmed by 0 bases and J by 3 bases, leaving 9 bases between them. The CDR3 sequence is 15 residues long. CDR3 in amino acids: CASSQDPVANQPQHF. The CDR3 bases are TGTGCCAGCAGCCAAGACCCGGTAGCCAATCAGCCCCAGCATTTT. Supplemented by reference TRBV3-1 and TRBJ1-5, the full variable domain reads DTAVSQTPKYLVTQMGNDKSIKCEQNLGHDTMYWYKQDSKKFLKIMFSYNNKELIINETVPNRFSPKSPDKAHLNLHINSLELGDSAVYFCASSQDPVANQPQHFGDGTRLSIL.

This clonotype was detected many times. This chain joins TRBV2 and TRBJ2-7; D possibly corresponds to TRBD2 (5 bases). This CDR3 is 13 amino acids long. Germline V CDR1 and CDR2: SNHLY, FYNNEI. V dropped 6 bases and J dropped 3 bases, with 12 bases sitting between them. The CDR3 is CASSREFLYEQYF. The DNA of the CDR3 is TGTGCCAGCAGCCGGGAATTTCTCTACGAGCAGTACTTC. The full variable domain, its missing parts supplied by reference TRBV2 and TRBJ2-7, is EPEVTQTPSHQVTQMGQEVILRCVPISNHLYFYWYRQILGQKVEFLVSFYNNEISEKSEIFDDQFSVERPDGSNFTLKIRSTKLEDSAMYFCASSREFLYEQYFGPGTRLTVT.

This clonotype was seen at least ten times. The chain is built from TRBV5-6 and TRBJ1-2, with no clear D. Germline V CDR1 and CDR2: SGHDT, YYEEEE. The CDR3 has 13 amino acids. Trimming left V 0 bases short and J 7 bases short, with 10 bases between. The CDR3 sequence: CASSLDPSRGYTF. CDR3 in DNA: TGTGCCAGCAGCTTGGACCCGTCCCGTGGCTACACCTTC.

This clonotype was seen repeatedly, ten times or more. The CDR3 DNA reads as TGTGCCAGCAGCACACCCATGGTCGGCTACGAGCAGTACTTC. As protein: CASSTPMVGYEQYF. V gene TRBV7-2 combines with J gene TRBJ2-7, with unresolved D. Germline V gene lookup returns CDR1 SGHTA and CDR2 FQGNSA. The CDR3 loop spans 14 amino acids. V gave up 5 bases and J gave up 3 bases, with 14 bases separating them. Looking up the rest from reference TRBV7-2 and TRBJ2-7 gives the full variable domain: GAGVSQSPSNKVTEKGKDVELRCDPISGHTALYWYRQSLGQGLEFLIYFQGNSAPDKSGLPSDRFSAERTGGSVSTLTIQRTQQEDSAVYLCASSTPMVGYEQYFGPGTRLTVT.

In this sample, this clonotype turned up many times. The chain carries TRBV12-3 or TRBV12-4 and TRBJ2-5; 9 bases agree with TRBD2. J was trimmed by 5 bases and V by 3 bases; bases with no gene match: 4. CDR3 length: 14 amino acids. CDR3 amino acids: CASSFRTSAETQYF. The CDR3 DNA is TGTGCCAGCAGTTTTAGGACTAGCGCCGAGACCCAGTACTTC.

This clonotype occurred many times. CDR3 loop: CAGNTKDRGTEAFF. In DNA form, the CDR3 reads TGTGCCGGAAATACCAAGGACAGAGGCACTGAAGCTTTCTTT. The rearrangement uses TRBV2 and TRBJ1-1; TRBD1 might be the D (6 bases). The V gene's germline CDR1 is SNHLY and CDR2 FYNNEI. Trimming took off 11 bases at V and 4 bases at J, with 20 bases between the two ends. CDR3 size: 14 residues.

The sample holds many counts of this clonotype. The rearrangement links TRBV12-5 to TRBJ2-5; D could derive from TRBD1 or TRBD2 (5 bases each). V lost 6 bases and J 1 base, leaving 9 bases between the germline ends. Per the germline V gene, CDR1 is LGHNT and CDR2 is FRNRAP. CDR3 size: 13 residues. The CDR3 DNA is TGTGCTAGTGGCCCCGGGACCCAAGAGACCCAGTACTTC. Its protein product is CASGPGTQETQYF.

The chain has TRBV6-5 and TRBJ2-7; a weak D match, TRBD1 (6 bases). Germline V lookup: CDR1 MNHEY, CDR2 SVGAGI. V was clipped by 3 bases and J by 9 bases, with 27 bases between them. The CDR3 has 17 residues. This CDR3 reads CASSYGVGAFSAMVQYF. For the CDR3, the DNA is TGTGCCAGCAGTTATGGGGTGGGGGCCTTCAGCGCCATGGTGCAGTACTTC.

This clonotype was detected many times. The gene calls are TRBV20-1 and TRBJ2-5; D is perhaps TRBD1 or TRBD2 (6 bases each). Trimming cost V 6 bases and J 5 bases, with 25 bases left between them. Germline V gene sequence: CDR1 DFQATT, CDR2 SNEGSKA (reference sequence). The CDR3 consists of 16 residues. CDR3 amino acids: CSAPTSGGGFWETQYF. The DNA for the CDR3 is TGCAGTGCCCCGACCAGCGGAGGGGGGTTTTGGGAGACCCAGTACTTC.

This clonotype was counted ten times or more. The rearrangement joins TRBV12-3 or TRBV12-4 to TRBJ2-7, with D unclear. Trimming stripped 1 base from V and 6 bases from J, with 10 bases between. This CDR3 is built from 13 residues. The chain's CDR3 is CASSLEQSGEQYF. CDR3 DNA sequence: TGTGCCAGCAGTTTAGAACAGTCTGGCGAGCAGTACTTC.